This T cell receptor beta chain was retrieved from a study of vaccination and CD4 T cells after COVID-19. Worth noting for this clonotype: Its target is unknown.

Treatment noted: 10-day PBMC culture with coronavirus spike peptide pools or control peptides (ViraFEST assay). The Oncomine TCR Beta short-read assay was what sequenced the DNA obtained from cultured CD4+ T cells. MiXCR, run by TCRdb on the PCR reads, gives a single entry per CDR3 protein. The table lists around 12,000 distinct CDR3 sequences, around 53% of them singletons. V dropped 3 bases and J dropped 2; count of bases not matched to a gene: 3. The V gene's germline CDR1 is MGHDK and CDR2 SYGVNS. This CDR3 comprises 14 residues. V and J are TRBV25-1 and TRBJ2-5, with TRBD1 matching over 7 bases. The sequenced sample was CD4+ T cells from blood, cultured in vitro. The clonotype was recovered from a human donor who had recovered from COVID-19. Written as DNA, the CDR3 is TGTGCCAGCAGTGAGCCGGGACAGCAAGAGACCCAGTACTTC. This codes for CASSEPGQQETQYF. Combining the CDR3 with reference TRBV25-1 and TRBJ2-5 gives the whole variable domain EADIYQTPRYLVIGTGKKITLECSQTMGHDKMYWYQQDPGMELHLIHYSYGVNSTEKGDLSSESTVSRIRTEHFPLTLESARPSHTSQYLCASSEPGQQETQYFGPGTRLLVL.